One sample yielded the 13 T cell receptor beta chains listed below, sequenced in a study of shared clonotypes between healthy human individuals. Sequencing used immunoSEQ multiplex PCR; TCRdb keeps in-frame clones, though not all of them. The top ten clones hold 0.085% to 0.11% of a sample with about 550,000 clones, around 95% of them seen once. CD45RO-negative, CCR7-selected cells formed the naive CD8 fraction, which excluded terminally differentiated effector memory CD45RA+ cells. The sample consisted of naive CD8+ T cells sorted from blood. The source of these receptors is a woman under 40 in good health.

The chain couples TRBV27 to TRBJ2-5; perhaps TRBD1 as D (6 bases). The length of the CDR3 is 19 residues. Germline V CDR1 and CDR2: MNHEY, SMNVEV (reference sequence). V was shortened by 5 bases and J by 0 bases, with 25 bases between the two germline ends. CDR3 amino acids: CASSTRQAEETRYQETQYF. Here the CDR3 DNA reads TGTGCCAGCAGTACAAGACAGGCCGAGGAAACCAGGTACCAAGAGACCCAGTACTTC.

This clone has a single count. This rearrangement joins TRBV29-1 to TRBJ2-7; perhaps D is TRBD1 or TRBD2 (6 bases each). CDR3 size: 12 residues. Germline CDR1 SQVTM, CDR2 ANQGSEA. Trimming took off 4 bases at V and 6 bases at J, with 13 bases between the two ends. The CDR3 bases are TGCAGCGTTGGATTAGGGGGGCTCGAGCAGTACTTC. Its protein product is CSVGLGGLEQYF.

The chain links TRBV19 to TRBJ2-4; tentative D call: TRBD2 (5 bases). V was shortened by 10 bases and J by 1 base, with 14 bases between the two germline ends. Germline V CDR1 and CDR2: LNHDA, SQIVND (reference sequence). The CDR3 length is 14 residues. The CDR3 nucleotides are TGTGCCACCTCCGGGGATCACGCCAAAAACATTCAGTACTTC. Residues: CATSGDHAKNIQYF.

This clone was seen just once. The chain couples TRBV28 to TRBJ2-2; D uncertain. The CDR3 has 14 residues. The V end lost 5 bases, the J end lost 1 base, and 8 bases lay between the germline ends. The germline V gene has CDR1 MDHEN and CDR2 SYDVKM. The CDR3 sequence: CASSIGWNTGELFF. The CDR3 DNA sequence: TGTGCCAGCAGTATCGGCTGGAACACCGGGGAGCTGTTTTTT.

The chain joins TRBV28 to TRBJ1-5, with D unresolved. The CDR3 is 13 residues long. Germline lookup yields CDR1 MDHEN and CDR2 SYDVKM. Trimming cost V 3 bases and J 4 bases, with 7 bases left between them. The chain's CDR3 is CASSLGENQPQHF. The CDR3 DNA sequence: TGTGCCAGCAGTTTGGGAGAGAATCAGCCCCAGCATTTT. Together with reference TRBV28 and TRBJ1-5, the CDR3 gives the full variable domain: DVKVTQSSRYLVKRTGEKVFLECVQDMDHENMFWYRQDPGLGLRLIYFSYDVKMKEKGDIPEGYSVSREKKERFSLILESASTNQTSMYLCASSLGENQPQHFGDGTRLSIL.

CDR3 loop: CASSYSRAYEQYF. DNA of the CDR3: TGTGCCAGCAGTTACTCGCGCGCGTACGAGCAGTACTTC. J is TRBJ2-5 and V is TRBV6-6; D is unclear. The J call may be in error: the DNA end matches TRBJ2-7 better. CDR1 and CDR2 from the germline V gene are MNHNY and SVGAGI (reference sequence). The CDR3 extends over 13 amino acids.

This clone was counted a single time. The sample contains more than one DNA sequence encoding this CDR3. The chain is built from TRBV27 and TRBJ2-7; D gene unclear. V was shortened by 9 bases and J by 0 bases, with 15 bases between the two germline ends. The CDR3 extends over 14 amino acids. Per germline, CDR1 MNHEY and CDR2 SMNVEV (reference sequence). DNA for the CDR3: TGTGCCAGTAGCCTGACCCCCTCCTCCTACGAGCAGTACTTC. It specifies CASSLTPSSYEQYF.

The V call is TRBV2, the J call TRBJ2-5; the match to TRBD2 covers 11 bases. The germline CDR1 and CDR2 sequences are SNHLY and FYNNEI. The CDR3 is 17 amino acids. With V trimmed by 1 base and J by 5 bases, 9 bases remained unmatched. CDR3 in DNA: TGTGCCAGCAGTGAAGGACTAGCGGGATCTTATGTGGAGACCCAGTACTTC. It codes for CASSEGLAGSYVETQYF.

The chain employs TRBV28 and TRBJ2-2; possible D gene TRBD2, 6 bases. Germline-derived CDR1 and CDR2 are MDHEN and SYDVKM. Between the trimmed V and J ends, which lost 2 bases and 9 bases, there was a span of 16 bases. The CDR3 is 15 amino acids. CDR3 nucleotides: TGTGCCAGCAGTTTACGGGGGTACACCGGTAGGGAGCTGTTTTTT. Protein product: CASSLRGYTGRELFF.

This chain uses TRBV9 with TRBJ2-1; D unresolved. Germline V gene data show CDR1 as SGDLS and CDR2 as YYNGEE. V lost 0 bases and J lost 10, with 5 bases in between. This CDR3 contains 11 residues. This chain's CDR3 is CASSVGTEQFF. CDR3 coding DNA: TGTGCCAGCAGCGTAGGCACAGAGCAGTTCTTC.

V gene TRBV10-3 combines with J gene TRBJ2-7; perhaps TRBD2 as D (6 bases). The CDR3 length is 13 residues. Trimming shortened V by 5 bases and J by 3 bases, and 11 bases separated the two germline ends. CDR1 and CDR2 (germline): ENHRY, SYGVKD. CDR3 protein: CAISRETVYEQYF. DNA for the CDR3: TGTGCCATCAGTCGGGAGACGGTCTACGAGCAGTACTTC.

This chain links TRBV27 with TRBJ2-5, with TRBD1 identical over 7 bases. Gene TRBJ2-7 matches the end of the DNA better, so the J call may be wrong. This CDR3 is 15 amino acids long. CDR1 is MNHEY and CDR2 is SMNVEV in the germline V gene (reference sequence). CDR3 sequence reads: CASSPRQGHTYEQYF. For the CDR3, the DNA is TGTGCCAGCAGTCCACGACAGGGACATACGTACGAGCAGTACTTC.

The chain combines TRBV27 with TRBJ1-1; TRBD1 might be the D (5 bases). Germline CDR1 is MNHEY and CDR2 is SMNVEV (reference sequence). This CDR3 has 16 residues. Trimming cost V 3 bases and J 1 base, with 15 bases left between them. The CDR3 spells CASSLGSGLPNTEAFF. The CDR3 bases are TGTGCCAGCAGTTTGGGGTCGGGGCTCCCGAACACTGAAGCTTTCTTT.